This T cell receptor beta chain emerged from a study of shared clonotypes between healthy human individuals. Points from the study as a whole: Inspection by rarefaction showed sorted-subset sequencing to be incomplete despite large depth. Among donors, clonotype sharing was expected to be affected by sequencing depth.

The authors' processing: For the immunoSEQ data, sequences were junction-only without quality scores, so filtering differed. Some clones are missing from TCRdb's copy, which holds only in-frame ones; the method was immunoSEQ multiplex PCR. Clone size and V and J calls were adopted from that table, with D and trimming inferred from the DNA. The sample shows some 630,000 clones, 72% of them seen only once. The J segment lost 2 bases and the V segment lost 5 bases, leaving 4 bases of the junction unmatched. Germline values: CDR1 MDHEN, CDR2 SYDVKM. The CDR3 consists of 14 residues. For this clone: Its antigen is undetermined.

This chain uses TRBV28 with TRBJ2-7; 9 bases match TRBD1. The material sequenced was memory CD4+ T cells sorted from blood. Subset described: CD45RA-negative fraction. This receptor was identified in a woman between 25 and 40 years old in good health. The chain's CDR3 is CASSTRQGAYEQYF. In DNA form, the CDR3 reads TGTGCCAGCAGTACTCGACAGGGGGCCTACGAGCAGTACTTC. The whole variable domain, remainder taken from reference TRBV28 and TRBJ2-7, is DVKVTQSSRYLVKRTGEKVFLECVQDMDHENMFWYRQDPGLGLRLIYFSYDVKMKEKGDIPEGYSVSREKKERFSLILESASTNQTSMYLCASSTRQGAYEQYFGPGTRLTVT.